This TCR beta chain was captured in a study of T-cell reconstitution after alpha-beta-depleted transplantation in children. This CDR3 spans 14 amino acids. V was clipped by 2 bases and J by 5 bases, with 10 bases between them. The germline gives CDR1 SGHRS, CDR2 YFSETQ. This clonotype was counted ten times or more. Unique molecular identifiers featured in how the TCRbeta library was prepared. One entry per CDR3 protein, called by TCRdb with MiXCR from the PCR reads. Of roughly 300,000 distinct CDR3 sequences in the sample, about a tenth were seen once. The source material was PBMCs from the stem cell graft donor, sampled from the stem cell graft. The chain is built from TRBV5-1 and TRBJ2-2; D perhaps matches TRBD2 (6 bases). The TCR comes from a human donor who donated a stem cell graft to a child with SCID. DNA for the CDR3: TGCGCCAGCAGCTTCGGGGGATCAACCGGGGAGCTGTTTTTT. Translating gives CASSFGGSTGELFF. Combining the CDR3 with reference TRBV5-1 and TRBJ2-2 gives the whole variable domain KAGVTQTPRYLIKTRGQQVTLSCSPISGHRSVSWYQQTPGQGLQFLFEYFSETQRNKGNFPGRFSGRQFSNSRSEMNVSTLELGDSALYLCASSFGGSTGELFFGEGSRLTVL.